What follows are 10 T cell receptor beta chains derived from one specimen sequenced in a study of blood T cell repertoires in COVID-19. The repertoire was sequenced with immunoSEQ multiplex PCR; TCRdb's copy has only in-frame clones and lacks some. Among roughly 250,000 clones listed, 70% to 85% were seen once. The sequenced material came from peripheral blood. These receptors were taken from a human donor with COVID-19, enrolled during active disease. The donor label of this sample is uncertain.

This clone occurred many times. The chain recombines TRBV28 with TRBJ1-5; D unresolved. The CDR3 contains 11 residues. CDR1 and CDR2 from the germline V gene are MDHEN and SYDVKM. Trimming left V 4 bases short and J 6 bases short, with 4 bases between. The CDR3 DNA reads as TGTGCCAGCAGTTCAGGTCAGCCCCAGCATTTT. It codes for CASSSGQPQHF.

The V and J genes are TRBV7-9 and TRBJ2-3; 13 bases agree with TRBD2. There are 18 residues in the CDR3. V lost 5 bases and J lost 4; bases outside the gene matches: 12. Germline V gives CDR1 SEHNR, CDR2 FQNEAQ (reference sequence). CDR3 bases: TGTGCCAGCAGCCCTGGACTAGCGGGAGTAGGTTTGTCAGATACGCAGTATTTT. This sequence encodes CASSPGLAGVGLSDTQYF.

The chain uses TRBV28 and TRBJ1-1; no clear D gene. The CDR3 contains 11 residues. Per the germline V gene, CDR1 is MDHEN and CDR2 is SYDVKM. Trimming pared 7 bases from V and 2 bases from J, leaving 5 bases between. CDR3 bases: TGTGCCAGCATCGGTAACACTGAAGCTTTCTTT. Translation: CASIGNTEAFF.

The rearrangement uses TRBV5-8 and TRBJ2-7, with D possibly matching TRBD1 (5 bases). Trimming removed 1 base at V and 7 bases at J, with 9 bases between. Germline CDR1 and CDR2: SGHTS and YDEGEE. The CDR3 has 12 residues. As DNA, the CDR3 is TGTGCCAGCAGCTTGCGACAGTTAGAGCAGTACTTC. Translating gives CASSLRQLEQYF. Drawing the rest from reference TRBV5-8 and TRBJ2-7, the complete variable domain is EAGVTQSPTHLIKTRGQQATLRCSPISGHTSVYWYQQALGLGLQFLLWYDEGEERNRGNFPPRFSGRQFPNYSSELNVNALELEDSALYLCASSLRQLEQYFGPGTRLTVT.

This clone was picked up one time. The chain couples TRBV27 to TRBJ1-2; 7 positions match TRBD1. Germline V CDR1 and CDR2: MNHEY, SMNVEV (reference sequence). V was clipped by 7 bases and J by 8 bases; unmatched bases: 19. There are 16 residues in the CDR3. The CDR3 nucleotides are TGTGCCAGCATGCACGGGGACAGACAGGGTACTTTGGGCTACACCTTC. This sequence encodes CASMHGDRQGTLGYTF.

The rearrangement uses TRBV6-5 and TRBJ2-6; D is perhaps TRBD1 (6 bases). There are 15 residues in the CDR3. In germline, CDR1 is MNHEY, CDR2 SVGAGI. Trimming removed 5 bases from V and 1 base from J, with 9 bases in between. DNA of the CDR3: TGTGCCAGCAGTCTACAGGGATCTGGGGCCAACGTCCTGACTTTC. Its protein is CASSLQGSGANVLTF.

V and J are TRBV2 and TRBJ2-1; TRBD2 agrees at 8 bases. The CDR3 runs 13 residues. V shed 7 bases and J 11 bases; nucleotides not matched to a gene: 10. Per germline, CDR1 SNHLY and CDR2 FYNNEI. CDR3 sequence reads: CASTPTGGDQQFF. CDR3 nucleotides: TGTGCCAGCACCCCGACCGGGGGGGACCAGCAGTTCTTC.

A remark on this clone: One junction end does not reproduce the germline sequence, and a read error may be involved. The rearrangement joins TRBV7-7 to TRBJ2-1; TRBD2 matches at 13 bases. CDR3 length: 15 residues. The germline gives CDR1 SSHAT, CDR2 FNYEAQ (reference sequence). In DNA, the CDR3 is TGTGCTAGCAGCTTAGGACTAGCGGGAGTGTATGAGCAGTTCTTC. Protein product: CASSLGLAGVYEQFF.

V gene TRBV19 combines with J gene TRBJ1-1, with D possibly TRBD1 on 6 matching bases. CDR1 is LNHDA, CDR2 SQIVND, per germline (reference sequence). This CDR3 is built from 13 residues. V was cut by 6 bases and J by 4 bases, with 12 bases left in between. CDR3 residues: CASRDTGTTEAFF. The CDR3 DNA follows: TGTGCCAGTAGGGATACAGGGACCACTGAAGCTTTCTTT.

The J gene is TRBJ2-7, the V gene TRBV28, with 16 bases fitting TRBD2. J was trimmed by 1 base and V by 6 bases; bases with no gene match: 9. CDR1 is MDHEN and CDR2 is SYDVKM in the germline V gene. CDR3 size: 18 residues. The CDR3 loop is CASSPPGLAGGESYEQYF. The CDR3 coding sequence is TGTGCCAGCAGCCCCCCGGGACTAGCGGGAGGGGAATCCTACGAGCAGTACTTC.